This T cell receptor beta chain is drawn from a study of shared clonotypes between healthy human individuals. V lost 5 bases and J lost 2; bases outside the gene matches: 15. Per the germline V gene, CDR1 is ENHRY and CDR2 is SYGVKD. The CDR3 consists of 19 residues. Study results and limitations: The study found lower generation probabilities in non-shared clonotypes than in those shared by all four donors.

Every subset's genomic DNA went evenly onto several immunoSEQ plates. The protocol was immunoSEQ multiplex PCR, while the TCRdb copy is restricted to in-frame clones and leaves out a portion. The sample records more than 1.2 million clones, 98% to 99% being singletons. Worth noting for this clone: The target antigen is unknown.

CD45RA+ naive and CD45RA-negative memory subsets were separated from CD4+ cells. Input material: naive CD4+ T cells sorted from blood. Subset: CD45RA+ positively selected. The V and J genes are TRBV10-3 and TRBJ2-1; 10 bases match TRBD2. The source is a man in his thirties or forties in good health. The DNA of the CDR3 is TGTGCCATCAGTAGCCCCGCTAGCGGGAGATCCGCCGCCTACAATGAGCAGTTCTTC. Protein: CAISSPASGRSAAYNEQFF.